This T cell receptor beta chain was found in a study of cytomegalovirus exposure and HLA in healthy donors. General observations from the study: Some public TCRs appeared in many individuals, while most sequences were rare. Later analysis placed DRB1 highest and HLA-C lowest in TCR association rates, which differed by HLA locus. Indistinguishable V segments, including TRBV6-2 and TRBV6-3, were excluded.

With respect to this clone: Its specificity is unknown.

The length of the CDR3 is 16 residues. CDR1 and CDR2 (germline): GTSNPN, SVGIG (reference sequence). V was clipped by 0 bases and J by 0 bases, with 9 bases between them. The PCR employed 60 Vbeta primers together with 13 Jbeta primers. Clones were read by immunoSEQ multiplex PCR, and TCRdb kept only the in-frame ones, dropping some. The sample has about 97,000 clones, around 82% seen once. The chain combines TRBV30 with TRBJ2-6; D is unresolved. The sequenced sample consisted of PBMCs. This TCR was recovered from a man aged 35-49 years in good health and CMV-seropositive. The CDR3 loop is CAWSVHRTSGANVLTF. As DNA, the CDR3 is TGTGCCTGGAGTGTGCACAGAACCTCTGGGGCCAACGTCCTGACTTTC.